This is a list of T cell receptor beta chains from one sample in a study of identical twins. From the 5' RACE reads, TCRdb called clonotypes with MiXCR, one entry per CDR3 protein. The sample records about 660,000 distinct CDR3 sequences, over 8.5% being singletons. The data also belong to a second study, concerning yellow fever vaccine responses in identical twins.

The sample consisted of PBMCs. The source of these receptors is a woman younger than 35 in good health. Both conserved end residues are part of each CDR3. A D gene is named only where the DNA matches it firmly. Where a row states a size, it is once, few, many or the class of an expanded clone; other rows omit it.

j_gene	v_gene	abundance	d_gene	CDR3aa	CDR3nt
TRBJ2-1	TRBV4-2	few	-	CASSQEGLANEQFF	TGTGCCAGCAGCCAAGAGGGTCTAGCCAATGAGCAGTTCTTC
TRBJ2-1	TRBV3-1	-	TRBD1	CASSQGRRQGDEQFF	TGTGCCAGCAGCCAAGGTAGGAGACAGGGGGATGAGCAGTTCTTC
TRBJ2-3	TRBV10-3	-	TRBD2	CAITNLAGTDTQYF	TGTGCCATCACTAACCTAGCGGGCACAGATACGCAGTATTTT
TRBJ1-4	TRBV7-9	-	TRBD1	CASSPGTGQGEKLFF	TGTGCCAGCAGCCCCGGGACAGGGCAAGGAGAAAAACTGTTTTTT
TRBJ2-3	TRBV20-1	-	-	CSANWGDNTDTQYF	TGCAGTGCTAACTGGGGTGACAACACAGATACGCAGTATTTT
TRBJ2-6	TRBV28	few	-	CASSFSQVSRANVLTF	TGTGCCAGCAGTTTTTCCCAAGTTTCACGGGCCAACGTCCTGACTTTC
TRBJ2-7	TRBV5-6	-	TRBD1	CASSWGTGLEQYF	TGTGCCAGCAGCTGGGGGACAGGGCTGGAGCAGTACTTC
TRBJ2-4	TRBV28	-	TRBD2	CASSSRLAGDDIQYF	TGTGCCAGCAGTTCCCGACTAGCGGGAGATGACATTCAGTACTTC
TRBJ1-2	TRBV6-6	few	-	CASSSRTWGGYTF	TGTGCCAGCAGTTCCCGGACCTGGGGTGGCTACACCTTC
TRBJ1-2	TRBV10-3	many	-	CAISGTNYGYTF	TGTGCCATCAGTGGGACAAACTATGGCTACACCTTC
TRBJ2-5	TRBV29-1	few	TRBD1	CSVAQGVETQYF	TGCAGCGTTGCACAGGGGGTAGAGACCCAGTACTTC
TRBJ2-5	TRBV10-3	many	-	CAISGFRHETQYF	TGTGCCATCTCGGGGTTTCGGCATGAGACCCAGTACTTC
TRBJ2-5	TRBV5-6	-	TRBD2	CASRLAGGEETQYF	TGTGCCAGCAGATTAGCGGGGGGCGAGGAGACCCAGTACTTC
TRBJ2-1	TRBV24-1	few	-	CATSDSTPGPAWDEQFF	TGTGCCACCAGTGATTCTACACCGGGACCCGCGTGGGATGAGCAGTTCTTC
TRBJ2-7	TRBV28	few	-	CASKSSSYEQYF	TGTGCCAGCAAGTCGTCTTCCTACGAGCAGTACTTC
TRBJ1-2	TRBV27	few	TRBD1	CASSSLDRGQGYTF	TGTGCCAGCAGTTCCCTCGACAGGGGGCAAGGCTACACCTTC
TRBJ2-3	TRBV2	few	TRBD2	CASSGTSGRPITDTQYF	TGTGCCAGCAGCGGGACTAGCGGGCGCCCCATCACAGATACGCAGTATTTT
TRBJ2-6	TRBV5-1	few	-	CASSTAAGLAGANVLTF	TGCGCCAGCAGCACCGCCGCGGGGTTGGCTGGGGCCAACGTCCTGACTTTC
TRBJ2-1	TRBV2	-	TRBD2	CASSEPPWTSGGVVEQFF	TGTGCCAGCAGTGAACCCCCCTGGACTAGCGGGGGGGTGGTTGAGCAGTTCTTC
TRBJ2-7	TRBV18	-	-	CASSPPQGTEQYF	TGTGCCAGCTCGCCCCCACAGGGCACCGAGCAGTACTTC
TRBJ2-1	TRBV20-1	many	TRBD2	CSARAGVSYNEQFF	TGCAGTGCTAGGGCGGGAGTAAGCTACAATGAGCAGTTCTTC
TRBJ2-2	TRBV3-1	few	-	CASSQTRGLNTGELFF	TGTGCCAGCAGCCAGACCCGAGGACTAAACACCGGGGAGCTGTTTTTT
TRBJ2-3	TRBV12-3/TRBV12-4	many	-	CASIPSGRPDTQYF	TGTGCCAGCATCCCCAGCGGGCGGCCAGATACGCAGTATTTT
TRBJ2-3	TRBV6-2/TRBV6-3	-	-	CASSYPDDADTQYF	TGTGCCAGCAGTTACCCCGACGACGCGGATACGCAGTATTTT
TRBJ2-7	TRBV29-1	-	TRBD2	CSVEDPAGAGRPYEQYF	TGCAGCGTTGAAGATCCAGCGGGAGCCGGTCGGCCCTACGAGCAGTACTTC
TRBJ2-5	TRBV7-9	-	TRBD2	CASSRGLPPRETQYF	TGTGCCAGCAGCCGGGGACTACCCCCACGGGAGACCCAGTACTTC
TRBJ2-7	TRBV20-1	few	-	CSARDLGGYSYEQYF	TGCAGTGCCAGGGACTTGGGCGGATACTCCTACGAGCAGTACTTC